The 10 T cell receptor beta chains below were found in one sample sequenced in a study of response to subunit inactivated influenza vaccine. Using its own MiXCR run on the RT-PCR reads, TCRdb lists one record per CDR3 protein. This table holds roughly 760,000 distinct CDR3 sequences, about 20% found once. This specimen was PBMCs from blood, taken more than 4 days after vaccination. The receptors come from a man aged 50-59 years who received an inactivated influenza vaccine.

V gene TRBV20-1 combines with J gene TRBJ2-2; a possible D gene is TRBD2 (5 bases). Trimming cost V 2 bases and J 4 bases, with 8 bases left between them. This CDR3 spans 13 amino acids. The germline gives CDR1 DFQATT, CDR2 SNEGSKA (reference sequence). In DNA form, the CDR3 reads TGCAGTGCTAGATCCACTAGCACCGGGGAGCTGTTTTTT. Its translation: CSARSTSTGELFF.

This clonotype came up a few times. The chain uses TRBV6-5 and TRBJ2-1, with 13 bases fitting TRBD2. V lost 0 bases to trimming and J lost 11 bases; unmatched junction nucleotides: 1. Germline lookup yields CDR1 MNHEY and CDR2 SVGAGI. This CDR3 spans 14 amino acids. DNA for the CDR3: TGTGCCAGCAGTTACTCGACTAGCGGGGGGAAGCAGTTCTTC. The encoded protein is CASSYSTSGGKQFF.

The table lists this clonotype with a few counts. The chain employs TRBV7-2 and TRBJ2-3, with D maybe TRBD2 (6 bases). The CDR3 has 15 amino acids. The V end lost 4 bases, the J end lost 2 bases, and 13 bases lay between the germline ends. The germline CDR1 and CDR2 sequences are SGHTA and FQGNSA. CDR3 region: CASSYSGGTTDTQYF. CDR3 DNA: TGTGCCAGCAGCTATAGCGGAGGGACCACAGATACGCAGTATTTT.

The chain employs TRBV4-1 and TRBJ1-5, with D perhaps TRBD1 (5 bases). Trimming removed 0 bases at V and 0 bases at J, with 9 bases between. This CDR3 is built from 16 residues. CDR1 and CDR2 from the germline V gene are MGHRA and YSYEKL. The CDR3 region has the DNA TGCGCCAGCAGCCAAGAACAGGACTATAGCAATCAGCCCCAGCATTTT. Amino acids: CASSQEQDYSNQPQHF.

This chain uses TRBV4-3 with TRBJ2-2; perhaps TRBD1 as D (6 bases). In germline, CDR1 is LGHNA, CDR2 YSLEER. The CDR3 is 15 residues long. Trimming cost V 0 bases and J 7 bases, with 12 bases left between them. DNA of the CDR3: TGCGCCAGCAGCCAAGATGCCAGGGGCCTCGGGGAGCTGTTTTTT. Its protein product is CASSQDARGLGELFF.

This chain links TRBV19 with TRBJ2-2; TRBD2 matches 9 bases. Germline-derived CDR1 and CDR2 are LNHDA and SQIVND (reference sequence). This CDR3 is 14 amino acids long. After removal of 8 bases from V and 2 bases from J, the junction contained 3 bases not matched to a gene. CDR3 protein: CASGAGGNTGELFF. In DNA form, the CDR3 reads TGTGCCAGTGGAGCGGGAGGTAACACCGGGGAGCTGTTTTTT.

This sequence joins TRBV15 and TRBJ1-1; 7 positions agree with TRBD1. Germline V gene data show CDR1 as LNHNV and CDR2 as YYDKDF (reference sequence). The CDR3 is 20 residues long. V shed 4 bases, J shed 0 bases, and the junction held 20 bases outside the gene matches. The CDR3 region has the DNA TGTGCCACCAGCATCACCACCAATTTGGGTAGACAGGGCATGAACACTGAAGCTTTCTTT. It translates to CATSITTNLGRQGMNTEAFF. The whole variable domain, filled in from reference TRBV15 and TRBJ1-1, reads DAMVIQNPRYQVTQFGKPVTLSCSQTLNHNVMYWYQQKSSQAPKLLFHYYDKDFNNEADTPDNFQSRRPNTSFCFLDIRSPGLGDTAMYLCATSITTNLGRQGMNTEAFFGQGTRLTVV.

This clonotype was picked up a small number of times. This chain joins TRBV6-1 and TRBJ1-3; 9 bases agree with TRBD1. CDR3 size: 16 residues. Germline V lookup: CDR1 MNHNS, CDR2 SASEGT. The ends lost 5 bases at V and 1 base at J; junction bases unmatched: 6. The CDR3 coding sequence is TGTGCCAGCAGTAAGGGACAGGGACATTCTGGAAACACCATATATTTT. As protein: CASSKGQGHSGNTIYF.

J is TRBJ2-3 and V is TRBV5-5; D may be TRBD2 (5 bases). V was clipped by 4 bases and J by 3 bases, with 15 bases between them. Germline CDR1 SGHKS, CDR2 YYEKEE (reference sequence). This CDR3 has 15 amino acids. The CDR3 protein is CASSRASTLTDTQYF. CDR3 DNA sequence: TGTGCCAGCAGCCGGGCTAGCACCCTAACAGATACGCAGTATTTT.

The chain uses TRBV20-1 and TRBJ2-7, with 8 bases identical to TRBD1. Trimming cost V 2 bases and J 4 bases; bases outside gene matches: 16. This CDR3 has 17 residues. Germline lookup yields CDR1 DFQATT and CDR2 SNEGSKA (reference sequence). The CDR3 bases are TGCAGTGCTAGATCCGAGGGACAGGTAGCCTCCCAGTACGAGCAGTACTTC. It translates to CSARSEGQVASQYEQYF.